The sequence of this T cell receptor beta chain was determined in a study of identical twins. Concerning this clonotype: Its specificity is not known.

The CDR3 is 15 residues long. Trimming took 5 bases from V and 3 from J, leaving 13 bases between them. Germline loops: CDR1 LGHDT, CDR2 YNNKEL (reference sequence). Whole-study findings and limits: The study found weaker excess twin sharing in beta out-of-frame sequences. Invariant T cells like MAIT and iNKT could partly confound the zero-insertion analyses. Out-of-frame TCR alpha sharing in monozygotic twins exceeded recombination model predictions. A lower insertion count was a feature of abundant cord blood beta clonotypes, with no such feature in memory repertoires.

TCRdb fed the 5' RACE reads into MiXCR, producing one record per CDR3 protein. Among a few hundred thousand distinct CDR3 sequences listed, approximately 8.8% were seen once. This chain connects TRBV3-1 to TRBJ2-2; D is tentatively TRBD1 or TRBD2 (5 bases each). The origin of this receptor is a woman between 50 and 59 years old in good health. Sample: naive T cells sorted from blood. In DNA form, the CDR3 reads TGTGCCAGCAGCTGGGGGATACTGGACACCGGGGAGCTGTTTTTT. It yields the protein CASSWGILDTGELFF.